This T cell receptor beta chain comes out of a study of Ad26.COV2.S vaccination and SARS-CoV-2 variants. Background on the study: Participants got Ad26.COV2.S intramuscularly, once or twice 56 days apart.

Study observations and caveats: Measurement of non-spike TCR breadth gave similar results in vaccine and placebo recipients. Compared with placebo recipients, vaccine recipients had higher spike-specific TCR breadth. Reportedly, spike-specific CD8+ and CD4+ T cell responses achieved substantial breadth once vaccination had taken place.

In regard to this clone: Its antigen is undetermined.

Profiled with immunoSEQ multiplex PCR; TCRdb holds only in-frame clones, not every one. Seen here are roughly 330,000 clones, 90% observed once, and the top ten hold around 5.5%. Germline lookup yields CDR1 LNHDA and CDR2 SQIVND (reference sequence). The V end was cut by 1 base, the J end by 6 bases, with 6 bases between. The CDR3 contains 12 residues. This sample's treatment: some 19 received Ad26.COV2.S at low or high dose, single or two shots; five or six received placebo; per-sample allocation not given. It was on day 63 after the first vaccine or placebo injection that samples were taken. This receptor was taken from a person between 18 and 65 years old who received the Ad26.COV2.S COVID-19 vaccine or a placebo. J is TRBJ1-2 and V is TRBV19; D is ambiguous. The sample in question was peripheral blood, obtained in a trial of Ad26.COV2.S vaccine versus placebo. CDR3 DNA: TGTGCCAGTAGTATAGCTGAGAATGGCTACACCTTC. It translates to CASSIAENGYTF.